These T cell receptor beta chains were read from a single sample in a study of cytomegalovirus exposure and HLA in healthy donors. Clones were sequenced by immunoSEQ multiplex PCR, and TCRdb holds only the in-frame ones, with some missing. The repertoire holds 25,000 to 35,000 clones, around 60% seen once, with about 21% in the top ten. Sequenced material: PBMCs. These TCRs come from a man aged 50 to 59 in good health and CMV-seropositive. Both conserved end residues are part of each CDR3. D genes are given only for firm matches. Size values are once, few and many counts, or a class for expanded clones, and some rows have none.

CDR3nt: TGTGCCAGCAGCTTCTTCCTTTCACCCCTCCACTTT
CDR3aa: CASSFFLSPLHF
v_gene: TRBV5-4
d_gene: -
abundance: few
j_gene: TRBJ1-6

CDR3nt: TGTGCCAGCAGCGTAGCGGTGGGGGCCTACACTGAAGCTTTCTTT
CDR3aa: CASSVAVGAYTEAFF
v_gene: TRBV9
d_gene: -
abundance: -
j_gene: TRBJ1-1

CDR3nt: TGTGCCAGCAGACTAGGGCCGCTACAGTACGAGCAGTACTTC
CDR3aa: CASRLGPLQYEQYF
v_gene: TRBV7-2
d_gene: -
abundance: -
j_gene: TRBJ2-7

CDR3nt: TGTGCCTGGAGTGTAGGGGGGGCAGTCTACGAGCAGTACTTC
CDR3aa: CAWSVGGAVYEQYF
v_gene: TRBV30
d_gene: -
abundance: few
j_gene: TRBJ2-7

CDR3nt: TGCGCCAGCAGCGCGATGCTGGATGGCTACACCTTC
CDR3aa: CASSAMLDGYTF
v_gene: TRBV5-1
d_gene: -
abundance: -
j_gene: TRBJ1-2

CDR3nt: TGTGCCAGCAGCAACCGGGACTTGAACACTGAAGCTTTCTTT
CDR3aa: CASSNRDLNTEAFF
v_gene: TRBV7-9
d_gene: -
abundance: -
j_gene: TRBJ1-1

CDR3nt: TGCGCCAGCAGCCAAACAGCAAGCGGACTAGCGGGAGCAAATGAGCAGTTCTTC
CDR3aa: CASSQTASGLAGANEQFF
v_gene: TRBV4-1
d_gene: TRBD2
abundance: -
j_gene: TRBJ2-1

CDR3nt: TGTGCCTGGAGCACGGGACTGACCTCTGGAAACACCATATATTTT
CDR3aa: CAWSTGLTSGNTIYF
v_gene: TRBV30
d_gene: -
abundance: few
j_gene: TRBJ1-3

CDR3nt: TGCGCCAGCAGCTTTCTAGCGGGGGGGCTGGACGAGCAGTACTTC
CDR3aa: CASSFLAGGLDEQYF
v_gene: TRBV5-1
d_gene: TRBD2
abundance: -
j_gene: TRBJ2-7

CDR3nt: TGTGTCACCGACTTGCTGGAGACCTACGAGCAGTACTTC
CDR3aa: CVTDLLETYEQYF
v_gene: TRBV6-1
d_gene: -
abundance: -
j_gene: TRBJ2-7

CDR3nt: TGTGCCTGTTCTAGGCGGGGGGGGCAGGCAGATACGCAGTATTTT
CDR3aa: CACSRRGGQADTQYF
v_gene: TRBV30
d_gene: TRBD2
abundance: -
j_gene: TRBJ2-3

CDR3nt: TGTGCCAGCAGTGCGATTAGCAAAAACTCCTACAATGAGCAGTTCTTC
CDR3aa: CASSAISKNSYNEQFF
v_gene: TRBV6-1
d_gene: -
abundance: few
j_gene: TRBJ2-1

CDR3nt: TGTGCCTGGGCTCGGACTAGCGGCAATGAGCAGTTCTTC
CDR3aa: CAWARTSGNEQFF
v_gene: TRBV30
d_gene: TRBD2
abundance: -
j_gene: TRBJ2-1

CDR3nt: TGTGCCAGCAGCCGGACAGGGGAGGCCTACGAGCAGTACTTC
CDR3aa: CASSRTGEAYEQYF
v_gene: TRBV7-9
d_gene: TRBD1
abundance: -
j_gene: TRBJ2-7

CDR3nt: TGTGCCAGCAGTTACTCGGGCAGGGCGAACTATGGCTACACCTTC
CDR3aa: CASSYSGRANYGYTF
v_gene: TRBV6-5
d_gene: -
abundance: -
j_gene: TRBJ1-2

CDR3nt: TGTGCCAGCAGCCCACAGGGATTCAATCAGCCCCAGCATTTT
CDR3aa: CASSPQGFNQPQHF
v_gene: TRBV7-8
d_gene: -
abundance: -
j_gene: TRBJ1-5

CDR3nt: TGTGCCTGGAGTCCCCAGGTTCTTGAAGCTTTCTTT
CDR3aa: CAWSPQVLEAFF
v_gene: TRBV30
d_gene: -
abundance: -
j_gene: TRBJ1-1

CDR3nt: TGTGCCAGCAGCGTAGGTGGGGCAGGGTCGAACATTCAGTACTTC
CDR3aa: CASSVGGAGSNIQYF
v_gene: TRBV9
d_gene: -
abundance: few
j_gene: TRBJ2-4

CDR3nt: TGCAGCATTGACAGGGGAAACACCGGGGAGCTGTTTTTT
CDR3aa: CSIDRGNTGELFF
v_gene: TRBV29-1
d_gene: TRBD1
abundance: -
j_gene: TRBJ2-2

CDR3nt: TGTGCCAGCAGCCAGTGGCTTAGCAATCAGCCCCAGCATTTT
CDR3aa: CASSQWLSNQPQHF
v_gene: TRBV2
d_gene: -
abundance: few
j_gene: TRBJ1-5

CDR3nt: TGTGCCTGTAGCGGGGTGGGGGAAATAGAGACCCAGTACTTC
CDR3aa: CACSGVGEIETQYF
v_gene: TRBV30
d_gene: TRBD2
abundance: few
j_gene: TRBJ2-5

CDR3nt: TGCAGCGTTGACGGCGGGAGTAGGTTGGGCACAGATACGCAGTATTTT
CDR3aa: CSVDGGSRLGTDTQYF
v_gene: TRBV29-1
d_gene: TRBD2
abundance: -
j_gene: TRBJ2-3

CDR3nt: TGTGCCAGCAGCATCGGACGACTAGCGAGGGTGGAGACCCAGTACTTC
CDR3aa: CASSIGRLARVETQYF
v_gene: TRBV9
d_gene: TRBD2
abundance: -
j_gene: TRBJ2-5

CDR3nt: TGCAGCGGCGGAATAAAAGAGACCCAGTACTTC
CDR3aa: CSGGIKETQYF
v_gene: TRBV29-1
d_gene: -
abundance: -
j_gene: TRBJ2-5

CDR3nt: TGTGCCAGCAGTTACGGGACTCTCGGGGAAAAACTGTTTTTT
CDR3aa: CASSYGTLGEKLFF
v_gene: TRBV6-5
d_gene: -
abundance: few
j_gene: TRBJ1-4

CDR3nt: TGTGCCAGCAGAGGCGGGGGCGCAGAGACCCAGTACTTC
CDR3aa: CASRGGGAETQYF
v_gene: TRBV2
d_gene: -
abundance: once
j_gene: TRBJ2-5

CDR3nt: TGTGCCAGCAGTTTTGAGCGGGGGGCAGAGCATACGCAGTATTTT
CDR3aa: CASSFERGAEHTQYF
v_gene: TRBV6-4
d_gene: TRBD2
abundance: -
j_gene: TRBJ2-3

CDR3nt: TGTGCCAGCAGTGACAGGCCATTCACTGAAGCTTTCTTT
CDR3aa: CASSDRPFTEAFF
v_gene: TRBV25-1
d_gene: -
abundance: -
j_gene: TRBJ1-1

CDR3nt: TGTGCCAGCAGCGTAGATCAGCGTAACACTGAAGCTTTCTTT
CDR3aa: CASSVDQRNTEAFF
v_gene: TRBV9
d_gene: -
abundance: few
j_gene: TRBJ1-1

CDR3nt: TGTGCCAGCAGCCATGGGACAGGGGACAATCAGCCCCAGCATTTT
CDR3aa: CASSHGTGDNQPQHF
v_gene: TRBV9
d_gene: TRBD1
abundance: once
j_gene: TRBJ1-5

CDR3nt: TGTGCCAGCAGCCCCACCGGGACTACGAAAGAGACCCAGTACTTC
CDR3aa: CASSPTGTTKETQYF
v_gene: TRBV7-9
d_gene: TRBD2
abundance: once
j_gene: TRBJ2-5

CDR3nt: TGTGCCTGGAGCTCAGGTGGCGGGGGGGCGTACGAGCAGTACTTC
CDR3aa: CAWSSGGGGAYEQYF
v_gene: TRBV30
d_gene: TRBD2
abundance: -
j_gene: TRBJ2-7

CDR3nt: TGTGCCAGCAGTGAACAAGCGGGCGTTGGTGAAAAACTGTTTTTT
CDR3aa: CASSEQAGVGEKLFF
v_gene: TRBV6-1
d_gene: -
abundance: -
j_gene: TRBJ1-4

CDR3nt: TGTGCCAGCAGGGACAGGGGAACCTACGAGCAGTACTTC
CDR3aa: CASRDRGTYEQYF
v_gene: TRBV25-1
d_gene: TRBD1
abundance: few
j_gene: TRBJ2-7

CDR3nt: TGTGCCAGCAGCGACGACGGGACAGGGAGTGGCTACACCTTC
CDR3aa: CASSDDGTGSGYTF
v_gene: TRBV2
d_gene: TRBD1
abundance: -
j_gene: TRBJ1-2

CDR3nt: TGTGCCTGGAGTGTGGGGACGATGGGAGGTTTGCAGTTCTTC
CDR3aa: CAWSVGTMGGLQFF
v_gene: TRBV30
d_gene: -
abundance: few
j_gene: TRBJ2-1

CDR3nt: TGTGCCAGCAGCCAACGGGGGGCAACTAATGAAAAACTGTTTTTT
CDR3aa: CASSQRGATNEKLFF
v_gene: TRBV4-2
d_gene: -
abundance: -
j_gene: TRBJ1-4

CDR3nt: TGTGCCAGCAGCCGACAGGTCTCGAACACTGAAGCTTTCTTT
CDR3aa: CASSRQVSNTEAFF
v_gene: TRBV6-6
d_gene: -
abundance: -
j_gene: TRBJ1-1

CDR3nt: TGTGCCAGCAGCTTGGGAGGCGCGCAGTATTTT
CDR3aa: CASSLGGAQYF
v_gene: TRBV5-6
d_gene: -
abundance: -
j_gene: TRBJ2-3

CDR3nt: TGCGCCAGCAGCTTGACAGGGGCATATGGCTACACCTTC
CDR3aa: CASSLTGAYGYTF
v_gene: TRBV5-1
d_gene: TRBD1
abundance: -
j_gene: TRBJ1-2

CDR3nt: TGTGCCAGCAGTTTAGAATCCAGGAGCGGTGGCTACACCTTC
CDR3aa: CASSLESRSGGYTF
v_gene: TRBV28
d_gene: -
abundance: -
j_gene: TRBJ1-2

CDR3nt: TGCGCCAGCAGCTTAGCGGGGAAGATAGCAGATACGCAGTATTTT
CDR3aa: CASSLAGKIADTQYF
v_gene: TRBV5-1
d_gene: TRBD2
abundance: -
j_gene: TRBJ2-3

CDR3nt: TGTGCCAGCAGCCCCGACAGGGGGCTGAACACTGAAGCTTTCTTT
CDR3aa: CASSPDRGLNTEAFF
v_gene: TRBV5-4
d_gene: TRBD1
abundance: few
j_gene: TRBJ1-1

CDR3nt: TGTGCCAGCAGCGTAGGCGGGGCCGGGGAGCTGTTTTTT
CDR3aa: CASSVGGAGELFF
v_gene: TRBV9
d_gene: -
abundance: -
j_gene: TRBJ2-2

CDR3nt: TGTGCCAGCAGTGACCAGCCTCAAACAGGCAATGAGCAGTTCTTC
CDR3aa: CASSDQPQTGNEQFF
v_gene: TRBV6-4
d_gene: -
abundance: -
j_gene: TRBJ2-1

CDR3nt: TGTGCCAGCAGTGAATCGGGAAGGGCCGTAGAGCAGTACTTC
CDR3aa: CASSESGRAVEQYF
v_gene: TRBV25-1
d_gene: -
abundance: few
j_gene: TRBJ2-5

CDR3nt: TGTGCCAGCAGTCCCGGGACAGGGACGGACACTGAAGCTTTCTTT
CDR3aa: CASSPGTGTDTEAFF
v_gene: TRBV27
d_gene: TRBD1
abundance: few
j_gene: TRBJ1-1

CDR3nt: TGTGCCAGCAGATATCGGGAGGGCTTCACCGGGGAGCTGTTTTTT
CDR3aa: CASRYREGFTGELFF
v_gene: TRBV28
d_gene: TRBD2
abundance: -
j_gene: TRBJ2-2

CDR3nt: TGTGCCAGCAGTGACCTGGGGCGGAACTATGGCTACACCTTC
CDR3aa: CASSDLGRNYGYTF
v_gene: TRBV6-1
d_gene: -
abundance: -
j_gene: TRBJ1-2

CDR3nt: TGTGCCATTCGGGGGACAGGGACAAACATTCAGTACTTC
CDR3aa: CAIRGTGTNIQYF
v_gene: TRBV6-1
d_gene: TRBD1
abundance: -
j_gene: TRBJ2-4

CDR3nt: TGCGCCAGCAGCGTCCTCTGGGACTCAATAGGTGTGAACACTGAAGCTTTCTTT
CDR3aa: CASSVLWDSIGVNTEAFF
v_gene: TRBV5-1
d_gene: -
abundance: once
j_gene: TRBJ1-1

CDR3nt: TGTGCCTGGCAAACCGACAGGGCGTTCGATGAAAAACTGTTTTTT
CDR3aa: CAWQTDRAFDEKLFF
v_gene: TRBV30
d_gene: TRBD1
abundance: -
j_gene: TRBJ1-4

CDR3nt: TGTGCCTGGACGGTTGGGGGCGATGCAACTAATGAAAAACTGTTTTTT
CDR3aa: CAWTVGGDATNEKLFF
v_gene: TRBV30
d_gene: -
abundance: -
j_gene: TRBJ1-4

CDR3nt: TGCGCCAGCAGCCCCGACGGCACGGGTTATCAGCCCCAGCATTTT
CDR3aa: CASSPDGTGYQPQHF
v_gene: TRBV5-1
d_gene: -
abundance: -
j_gene: TRBJ1-5

CDR3nt: TGTGCCATCTCAGGACAGGGGACCAATCAGCCCCAGCATTTT
CDR3aa: CAISGQGTNQPQHF
v_gene: TRBV10-3
d_gene: TRBD1
abundance: -
j_gene: TRBJ1-5

CDR3nt: TGTGCCAGCAGCGTGACTAGCGGGAGTGTCGAGCAGTACTTC
CDR3aa: CASSVTSGSVEQYF
v_gene: TRBV7-2
d_gene: TRBD2
abundance: many
j_gene: TRBJ2-7

CDR3nt: TGTGCCAGCAGGGACAGCTCCTACGAGCAGTACTTC
CDR3aa: CASRDSSYEQYF
v_gene: TRBV2
d_gene: -
abundance: -
j_gene: TRBJ2-7

CDR3nt: TGTGCCAGCAGCTTGGCCAGGGGAGCAGGGGGAGACACCTTC
CDR3aa: CASSLARGAGGDTF
v_gene: TRBV5-4
d_gene: TRBD1
abundance: -
j_gene: TRBJ1-2

CDR3nt: TGTGCCAGCAGTTACTCGCTCGCGGTGAACACTGAAGCTTTCTTT
CDR3aa: CASSYSLAVNTEAFF
v_gene: TRBV6-5
d_gene: -
abundance: -
j_gene: TRBJ1-1